This entry lists 25 T cell receptor beta chains sequenced from one sample in a study of CD8 T cells in ankylosing spondylitis (dated by TCRdb to about 2017). Preparation of the library involved 5' RACE. These reads were obtained on an Illumina HiSeq 2500. The public reads were quality trimmed at Q25 with fastp and then assembled into clones with MiXCR by TCRdb, keeping productive beta chains. Merged by CDR3 protein, the rows form single entries marked with the most common genes and DNA. This sample lists 250,000 to 400,000 distinct CDR3 sequences; roughly 12% were detected once. Clones ranked in the top ten supply around 10% of the sample. The specimen sequenced was blood, either unsorted or a sorted T cell fraction (not recorded which). The receptors derive from a female donor with ankylosing spondylitis or in good health (not recorded which).

This clonotype was picked up many times. The chain is built from TRBV6-1 and TRBJ1-3; TRBD1 might be the D (6 bases). Germline CDR1 is MNHNS and CDR2 is SASEGT. V lost 2 bases and J 2 bases, leaving 10 bases between the germline ends. This CDR3 has 15 amino acids. The CDR3 here is CASSELQGPGNTIYF. The CDR3 DNA sequence: TGTGCCAGCAGTGAACTACAGGGTCCTGGAAACACCATATATTTT.

Many counts were recorded for this clonotype. V usage is TRBV10-3 and J usage is TRBJ1-6; D not certain. CDR1 and CDR2 (germline): ENHRY, SYGVKD. Trimming stripped 2 bases from V and 3 bases from J, with 11 bases between. This CDR3 comprises 16 residues. The CDR3 loop is CAISEPALNYNSPLHF. The CDR3, as DNA: TGTGCCATCAGTGAGCCGGCTCTGAACTATAATTCACCCCTCCACTTT.

The V gene is TRBV10-3, the J gene TRBJ2-2; 7 bases are a match to TRBD1. Looked up from germline, CDR1 is ENHRY and CDR2 is SYGVKD. V shed 7 bases, J shed 3 bases, and the junction held 5 bases outside the gene matches. CDR3 length: 14 residues. The CDR3 sequence: CAITTGVDTGELFF. The CDR3 DNA reads TGTGCCATCACCACAGGGGTGGACACCGGGGAGCTGTTTTTT.

A note on this clonotype: This sequence may be a read error, since a much larger clone differs from it by one base. The CDR3 carries no conserved terminal phenylalanine or tryptophan, so it likely arises from a read error. This sequence joins TRBV5-1 and TRBJ1-4; the match to TRBD1 covers 7 bases. The CDR3 has 15 residues. After removal of 4 bases from V and 4 bases from J, the junction contained 7 bases not matched to a gene. The germline V gene has CDR1 SGHRS and CDR2 YFSETQ. The CDR3 protein is CASSRRQGLNEKLFL. CDR3 sequence (DNA): TGCGCCAGCAGCAGAAGACAGGGCCTTAATGAAAAACTGTTTTTG.

This clonotype turned up a few times. The chain carries TRBV24-1 and TRBJ1-5, with TRBD1 as a possible D gene (5 bases). Germline-derived CDR1 and CDR2 are KGHDR and SFDVKD. This CDR3 spans 18 amino acids. The V end was cut by 2 bases, the J end by 0 bases, with 16 bases between. DNA for the CDR3: TGTGCCACCAGTGATTGGAAGCTGGGGCAGTATAGCAATCAGCCCCAGCATTTT. Its protein is CATSDWKLGQYSNQPQHF.

There are a few counts of this clonotype. The genes are TRBV11-1 and TRBJ1-3, with unresolved D. Germline CDR1 and CDR2: SGHAT and FQDESV (reference sequence). This CDR3 spans 19 amino acids. The V end was cut by 3 bases, the J end by 0 bases, with 21 bases between. The CDR3 region is CASSFKQFTAGGSGNTIYF. The DNA of the CDR3 is TGTGCCAGCAGCTTTAAACAGTTTACCGCGGGTGGCTCTGGAAACACCATATATTTT.

At least ten counts were recorded for this clonotype. The gene calls are TRBV5-6 and TRBJ2-2; D remains ambiguous. This CDR3 has 13 amino acids. Germline CDR1 is SGHDT and CDR2 is YYEEEE. Trimming pared 1 base from V and 7 bases from J, leaving 8 bases between. In DNA, the CDR3 is TGTGCCAGCAGCTTGTCATCGGTCGGGGAGCTGTTTTTT. As protein: CASSLSSVGELFF.

There are many counts of this clonotype. The chain recombines TRBV28 with TRBJ2-7, with D perhaps matching TRBD1 (5 bases). The CDR3 is made up of 11 amino acids. The germline V gene has CDR1 MDHEN and CDR2 SYDVKM. Trimming took off 7 bases at V and 4 bases at J, with 8 bases between the two ends. CDR3 coding DNA: TGTGCCAGCATGACAGATTACGAGCAGTACTTC. Its translation: CASMTDYEQYF.

V is TRBV28 and J is TRBJ1-5; the D gene is possibly TRBD1 (6 bases). Germline assignment: CDR1 MDHEN and CDR2 SYDVKM. This CDR3 is 14 amino acids long. V was shortened by 4 bases and J by 4 bases, with 11 bases between the two germline ends. The CDR3 DNA follows: TGTGCCAGCAGTTGGCGGGGGGCAAATCAGCCCCAGCATTTT. This sequence encodes CASSWRGANQPQHF.

The DNA for the CDR3 is TGTGCCAGCAGCTTCGGACCTACCTACGAGCAGTACTTC. Translating it yields CASSFGPTYEQYF. The chain has TRBV5-6 and TRBJ2-7; no clear D. This CDR3 comprises 13 residues. Germline V CDR1 and CDR2: SGHDT, YYEEEE. The germline V and J ends were trimmed by 2 bases and 2 bases, with 8 bases remaining between them.

This clonotype was detected a few times. The chain has TRBV20-1 and TRBJ1-2; 7 bases match TRBD1. The V gene end was trimmed by 4 bases and the J gene end by 1 base; junction bases not matched to a gene: 6. CDR1 is DFQATT and CDR2 is SNEGSKA in the germline V gene (reference sequence). This CDR3 is built from 14 residues. CDR3 sequence: CSAIKGASNYGYTF. Written as DNA, the CDR3 is TGCAGTGCTATTAAGGGGGCGAGTAACTATGGCTACACCTTC.

This clonotype was seen a handful of times. The chain uses TRBV30 and TRBJ2-3, with D uncertain. Germline CDR1 GTSNPN, CDR2 SVGIG (reference sequence). V shed 1 base and J shed 5 bases, with 13 bases lying between them. The CDR3 runs 14 residues. CDR3 DNA: TGTGCCTGGAGTGGGATGTCAGTCGGAGATACGCAGTATTTT. It encodes CAWSGMSVGDTQYF.

The chain joins TRBV20-1 to TRBJ2-4; TRBD1 is a possible D gene (5 bases). Per the germline V gene, CDR1 is DFQATT and CDR2 is SNEGSKA (reference sequence). The CDR3 extends over 16 amino acids. Between the trimmed V and J ends, which lost 3 bases and 3 bases, there was a span of 18 bases. The DNA of the CDR3 is TGCAGTGCTAGCCTACCCCAGGGTAGGAGCAAAAACATTCAGTACTTC. Amino acids: CSASLPQGRSKNIQYF.

The CDR3: CASSQDMYKDEQFF. The CDR3 DNA is TGCGCCAGCAGCCAAGACATGTACAAGGATGAGCAGTTCTTC. The chain carries TRBV4-3 and TRBJ2-1; no firm D call. Germline V CDR1 and CDR2: LGHNA, YSLEER. This CDR3 comprises 14 residues. Trimming stripped 0 bases from V and 8 bases from J, with 11 bases between.

This clonotype was picked up a small number of times. The V gene is TRBV3-1, the J gene TRBJ2-2; D uncertain. This CDR3 is built from 18 residues. Trimming cost V 1 base and J 3 bases, with 18 bases left between them. The V gene's germline CDR1 is LGHDT and CDR2 YNNKEL (reference sequence). This CDR3 reads CASSQGIRAPKDTGELFF. CDR3 nucleotides: TGTGCCAGCAGCCAAGGGATAAGGGCTCCAAAGGACACCGGGGAGCTGTTTTTT. The full variable domain, with the rest looked up from reference TRBV3-1 and TRBJ2-2, is DTAVSQTPKYLVTQMGNDKSIKCEQNLGHDTMYWYKQDSKKFLKIMFSYNNKELIINETVPNRFSPKSPDKAHLNLHINSLELGDSAVYFCASSQGIRAPKDTGELFFGEGSRLTVL.

This clonotype was seen a handful of times. This chain connects TRBV29-1 to TRBJ1-2; 11 bases align to TRBD1. The CDR3 extends over 17 amino acids. J was trimmed by 7 bases and V by 0 bases; bases with no gene match: 13. Germline V gene data show CDR1 as SQVTM and CDR2 as ANQGSEA. CDR3 DNA: TGCAGCGTTGAAGATCTAGGGTGGGACAGGGGGGGCAGTGGCTACACCTTC. This translates into CSVEDLGWDRGGSGYTF.

The chain is built from TRBV5-6 and TRBJ2-2; unclear D gene. The germline V gene encodes CDR1 SGHDT and CDR2 YYEEEE. The CDR3 loop spans 17 amino acids. Trimming left V 4 bases short and J 0 bases short, with 16 bases between. CDR3 sequence: CASSEGLGSANTGELFF. The CDR3 DNA sequence: TGTGCCAGCAGCGAAGGTTTGGGCAGCGCGAACACCGGGGAGCTGTTTTTT.

On this clonotype: A much larger clone differs by one base, so this may be a read error. The chain is built from TRBV12-3 or TRBV12-4 and TRBJ1-2; possibly TRBD1 for D (5 bases). The V gene lost 5 bases and the J gene lost 12 bases, with 19 bases spanning the gap. This CDR3 has 13 residues. CDR3 amino acids: CASSPTRARGDTF. CDR3 DNA: TGTGCCAGCAGTCCTACGAGGGCGCGGGGCGACACCTTC.

This clonotype occurred many times. The chain has TRBV29-1 and TRBJ2-2; D may match TRBD1 or TRBD2 (5 bases each). Germline V gene lookup returns CDR1 SQVTM and CDR2 ANQGSEA. Trimming removed 1 base from V and 5 bases from J, with 11 bases in between. CDR3 length equals 14 residues. The DNA for the CDR3 is TGCAGCGTTGAAGCACGAGGGGTGACCGGGGAGCTGTTTTTT. This gives the protein CSVEARGVTGELFF.

This clonotype was recorded at least ten times. The chain couples TRBV6-1 to TRBJ1-4, with TRBD1 matching 8 bases. Looked up from germline, CDR1 is MNHNS and CDR2 is SASEGT. With V trimmed by 7 bases and J by 8 bases, 15 bases remained unmatched. The CDR3 consists of 16 residues. The CDR3, as DNA: TGTGCCAGCACCCCAAAACCTGGACAGGGTAAAGAAAAACTGTTTTTT. Its protein product is CASTPKPGQGKEKLFF.

The J gene is TRBJ1-3, the V gene TRBV12-3 or TRBV12-4; D is unresolved. CDR3 size: 14 residues. Trimming took 4 bases from V and 0 from J, leaving 7 bases between them. The CDR3 loop reads CASSWKSSGNTIYF. Written as DNA, the CDR3 is TGTGCCAGCAGTTGGAAGTCCTCTGGAAACACCATATATTTT.

This clonotype occurred many times. The genes are TRBV5-1 and TRBJ2-3, with TRBD1 matching over 9 bases. Germline V gene lookup returns CDR1 SGHRS and CDR2 YFSETQ. V dropped 1 base and J dropped 6; count of bases not matched to a gene: 6. The CDR3 runs 15 residues. CDR3 region: CASSLYGTGLDTQYF. CDR3 coding DNA: TGCGCCAGCAGCTTGTACGGGACAGGGCTGGATACGCAGTATTTT.

The sample holds many counts of this clonotype. This chain uses TRBV5-6 with TRBJ1-1, with D possibly being TRBD1 (6 bases). This CDR3 is built from 13 residues. Deletions cut 0 bases from V and 7 bases from J, with 10 bases between. Per the germline V gene, CDR1 is SGHDT and CDR2 is YYEEEE. Here the CDR3 DNA reads TGTGCCAGCAGCTTGGGTCAGGGACATGAAGCTTTCTTT. Protein product: CASSLGQGHEAFF.

This clonotype occurred many times. The chain is built from TRBV12-3 or TRBV12-4 and TRBJ2-6; D not resolved. The V end lost 4 bases, the J end lost 2 bases, and 12 bases lay between the germline ends. The CDR3 runs to 16 residues. The CDR3: CASSSRSRPGANVLTF. CDR3 in DNA: TGTGCCAGCAGTTCTCGGTCCCGCCCTGGGGCCAACGTCCTGACTTTC.

This clonotype occurred many times. This chain uses TRBV28 with TRBJ2-1; 7 nucleotides match TRBD1. V lost 6 bases, J lost 2 bases, and 7 bases stayed unmatched. Germline CDR1 reads MDHEN; CDR2 reads SYDVKM. CDR3 length equals 15 residues. The CDR3 sequence is CASSSRTGPYNEQFF. CDR3 DNA: TGTGCCAGCAGCTCCAGGACAGGTCCCTACAATGAGCAGTTCTTC. Full variable domain (missing parts from reference TRBV28 and TRBJ2-1): DVKVTQSSRYLVKRTGEKVFLECVQDMDHENMFWYRQDPGLGLRLIYFSYDVKMKEKGDIPEGYSVSREKKERFSLILESASTNQTSMYLCASSSRTGPYNEQFFGPGTRLTVL.